One sample yielded the 14 T cell receptor beta chains listed below, sequenced in a study of T cells in Graves' hyperthyroidism and ophthalmopathy. RNA transcripts served as the template for amplifying TCR beta CDR3 regions. Carried out on the TCR CDR3, a first-round RT-PCR used the HTBI primer set. TCRdb re-derived calls from the multiplex PCR reads in MiXCR, one entry per CDR3 protein. This sample has under 450,000 distinct CDR3 sequences, with about a sixth found just once. The specimen sequenced was blood. These receptors originate from a woman aged 18-29 years with Graves' hyperthyroidism.

This clonotype occurred a few times. The gene calls are TRBV6-6 and TRBJ2-1, with 10 positions matching TRBD2. The CDR3 loop spans 19 amino acids. The germline gives CDR1 MNHNY, CDR2 SVGAGI (reference sequence). V lost 0 bases to trimming and J lost 3 bases; unmatched junction nucleotides: 11. The CDR3, as DNA: TGTGCCAGCAGTTACTCAGGTCCGGCTAGCGGGGGTTTCTACAATGAGCAGTTCTTC. Translating it yields CASSYSGPASGGFYNEQFF.

This clonotype was seen more than once but under ten times. The chain is built from TRBV18 and TRBJ2-2, with TRBD2 identical over 12 bases. V shed 5 bases and J 3 bases; nucleotides not matched to a gene: 7. Germline CDR1 is KGHSH and CDR2 is LQKENI. The CDR3 sequence is 17 residues long. CDR3 sequence reads: CASSILAGGPDTGELFF. Here the CDR3 DNA reads TGTGCCAGCTCAATCCTAGCGGGAGGGCCCGACACCGGGGAGCTGTTTTTT. Full variable domain (missing parts from reference TRBV18 and TRBJ2-2): NAGVMQNPRHLVRRRGQEARLRCSPMKGHSHVYWYRQLPEEGLKFMVYLQKENIIDESGMPKERFSAEFPKEGPSILRIQQVVRGDSAAYFCASSILAGGPDTGELFFGEGSRLTVL.

This clonotype was detected only a few times. CDR3 DNA: TGCGCCAGCAGCCCCGGCGGGACAGGGGGCGGCTACACCTTC. Encoded protein: CASSPGGTGGGYTF. V usage is TRBV5-1 and J usage is TRBJ1-2, with TRBD1 matching 12 bases. CDR1 and CDR2 from the germline V gene are SGHRS and YFSETQ. With 4 bases clipped from V and 8 bases from J, the junction kept 6 bases outside the gene matches. The CDR3 runs to 14 residues.

This clonotype showed up many times. The rearrangement joins TRBV10-3 to TRBJ2-7; a possible D gene is TRBD2 (5 bases). Trimming pared 6 bases from V and 6 bases from J, leaving 9 bases between. Germline values: CDR1 ENHRY, CDR2 SYGVKD. The CDR3 covers 11 residues. The CDR3 DNA reads as TGTGCCATCAGCCCCGGGGTCGAGCAGTACTTC. Protein sequence: CAISPGVEQYF.

The chain is built from TRBV7-6 and TRBJ2-5, with a tentative D call TRBD1 (5 bases). Germline values: CDR1 SGHVS, CDR2 FNYEAQ. The CDR3 is made up of 15 amino acids. Trimming pared 5 bases from V and 0 bases from J, leaving 13 bases between. CDR3 residues: CASSVGHGYQETQYF. For the CDR3, the DNA is TGTGCCAGCAGCGTAGGACACGGGTACCAAGAGACCCAGTACTTC.

This clonotype occurred many times. The rearrangement joins TRBV5-1 to TRBJ2-7, with 8 bases that match TRBD1. V was pared by 4 bases and J by 0 bases, with 6 bases of the junction left unmatched. The CDR3 sequence is 15 residues long. Germline CDR1 reads SGHRS; CDR2 reads YFSETQ. CDR3 residues: CASSITGGSSYEQYF. DNA of the CDR3: TGCGCCAGCAGCATAACAGGGGGTAGCTCCTACGAGCAGTACTTC.

In this sample, this clonotype turned up many times. The CDR3, as DNA: TGCAGTGCTAGAGTAGGGCAGGGAGATACGCAGTATTTT. It translates to CSARVGQGDTQYF. The chain employs TRBV20-1 and TRBJ2-3; TRBD1 is a possible D gene (5 bases). Germline V gene sequence: CDR1 DFQATT, CDR2 SNEGSKA (reference sequence). The V and J ends lost 1 base and 5 bases respectively, with 10 bases between them. This CDR3 has 13 residues.

Ten or more counts support this clonotype. The chain employs TRBV5-8 and TRBJ1-5, with D perhaps TRBD1 (5 bases). Germline CDR1 SGHTS, CDR2 YDEGEE. The CDR3 has 16 residues. Trimming cost V 1 base and J 2 bases, with 13 bases left between them. For the CDR3, the DNA is TGTGCCAGCAGCTTGTATCAGGGCCTCGGCAATCAGCCCCAGCATTTT. Translation gives CASSLYQGLGNQPQHF.

As regards this clonotype: Likely a read error: the CDR3 ends without its conserved phenylalanine or tryptophan. The gene calls are TRBV7-2 and TRBJ2-7; D call uncertain. From germline, CDR1 is SGHTA and CDR2 FQGNSA. Trimming cost V 4 bases and J 6 bases, with 7 bases left between them. This CDR3 region has 11 residues. The CDR3 sequence is CASSSSVEQYL. CDR3 coding DNA: TGTGCCAGCAGCTCAAGCGTCGAGCAGTACCTC.

In its sample, this clonotype was seen many times. V usage is TRBV3-1 and J usage is TRBJ2-3; D gene uncertain. This CDR3 has 13 residues. Per the germline V gene, CDR1 is LGHDT and CDR2 is YNNKEL (reference sequence). V was clipped by 4 bases and J by 2 bases, with 7 bases between them. As DNA, the CDR3 is TGTGCCAGCAGCCCCGGGCCCACAGATACGCAGTATTTT. Translation: CASSPGPTDTQYF.

This clonotype appeared many times. V is TRBV12-3 or TRBV12-4 and J is TRBJ1-1; no clear D gene. The CDR3 runs 17 residues. Between the trimmed V and J ends, which lost 5 bases and 11 bases, there was a span of 30 bases. CDR3 amino acids: CASSPLLKTPTSEMAFF. CDR3 bases: TGTGCCAGCAGTCCCCTACTCAAAACACCCACAAGTGAAATGGCTTTCTTT.

The table lists this clonotype with many counts. V and J are TRBV10-3 and TRBJ2-7; a possible D gene is TRBD1 (6 bases). The ends were cut back, 9 bases at V and 1 base at J, with 13 bases in the middle. Germline loops: CDR1 ENHRY, CDR2 SYGVKD. The CDR3 length is 13 residues. DNA for the CDR3: TGTGCCATGCAGGGGCATGGGTCCTACGAGCAGTACTTC. It encodes CAMQGHGSYEQYF.

This clonotype was observed at least ten times. Just one base apart from a much larger clone, this may be a read error. V gene TRBV19 combines with J gene TRBJ1-1; unclear D gene. The V gene lost 9 bases and the J gene lost 1 base, with 9 bases spanning the gap. The CDR3 is 12 residues long. The germline V gene has CDR1 LNHDA and CDR2 SQIVND (reference sequence). This CDR3 reads CASSIGNTEAFF. The CDR3, as DNA: TGTGCCAGCAGCATAGGGAACACTGAAGCTTTCTTT.

This clonotype has ten or more counts. The chain joins TRBV6-1 to TRBJ1-1; no clear D. The CDR3 spans 13 residues. Germline values: CDR1 MNHNS, CDR2 SASEGT. Trimming shortened V by 5 bases and J by 1 base, and 8 bases separated the two germline ends. This CDR3 is CASSYSQNTEAFF. CDR3 DNA sequence: TGTGCCAGCAGTTACTCCCAGAACACTGAAGCTTTCTTT.